What follows are 22 T cell receptor beta chains derived from one specimen sequenced in a study of T cell repertoires and HLA-DP antigens listed by TCRdb under 2018. Receptors were amplified or captured by the immunoSEQ multiplex PCR assay. TCRdb obtained this table from immuneACCESS and retained in-frame rearrangements with V and J assigned. These tables miss some clones; where compared with another copy, unresolved V genes account for less than half of the shortfall, and the remainder is unexplained. Here the sample has 55,000 to 80,000 clones; around 80% occur a single time. The leading ten clones occupy around 1.5% of the sample. No antigens are known for them. The source material was CD4+ T cells from PBMCs. These receptors were taken from a man in his fifties or sixties in good health and CMV-seronegative.

The chain links TRBV5-8 to TRBJ2-5; D might be TRBD1 (5 bases). The CDR3 consists of 14 residues. The V end was cut by 4 bases, the J end by 1 base, with 11 bases between. The germline CDR1 and CDR2 sequences are SGHTS and YDEGEE. The chain's CDR3 is CASSPRQTQETQYF. Here the CDR3 DNA reads TGTGCCAGCAGCCCCAGACAGACCCAAGAGACCCAGTACTTC. Complete variable domain (other parts from reference TRBV5-8 and TRBJ2-5): EAGVTQSPTHLIKTRGQQATLRCSPISGHTSVYWYQQALGLGLQFLLWYDEGEERNRGNFPPRFSGRQFPNYSSELNVNALELEDSALYLCASSPRQTQETQYFGPGTRLLVL.

In this sample, this clone turned up once. The genes are TRBV19 and TRBJ2-2; TRBD1 aligns across 7 bases. The CDR3 is 18 residues long. Germline V CDR1 and CDR2: LNHDA, SQIVND (reference sequence). The V and J ends lost 3 bases and 2 bases, in that order; junction bases with no gene match: 12. The DNA of the CDR3 is TGTGCCAGTAGTATCCCCCCCCGCAGGGGGTATAACACCGGGGAGCTGTTTTTT. The encoded protein is CASSIPPRRGYNTGELFF.

The rearrangement joins TRBV2 to TRBJ1-5, with no clear D. The CDR3 length is 14 residues. The V end was cut by 2 bases, the J end by 5 bases, with 10 bases between. The germline V gene has CDR1 SNHLY and CDR2 FYNNEI. The CDR3 here is CASSELVTDQPQHF. In nucleotides, the CDR3 is TGTGCCAGCAGTGAATTGGTCACCGATCAGCCCCAGCATTTT.

The genes are TRBV7-2 and TRBJ1-3; unclear D gene. The V gene lost 2 bases and the J gene lost 5 bases, with 7 bases spanning the gap. Germline loops: CDR1 SGHTA, CDR2 FQGNSA. The CDR3 length is 13 residues. The CDR3 reads CASSLSGRNTIYF. CDR3 DNA sequence: TGTGCCAGCAGCTTATCGGGTAGAAACACCATATATTTT.

This rearrangement joins TRBV7-2 to TRBJ1-4; TRBD1 is a possible D gene (5 bases). V gave up 3 bases and J gave up 2 bases, with 7 bases separating them. CDR1 SGHTA and CDR2 FQGNSA come from the germline V gene. This CDR3 comprises 14 residues. CDR3 DNA sequence: TGTGCCAGCAGCTTCGGGGGGACTAATGAAAAACTGTTTTTT. The encoded protein is CASSFGGTNEKLFF.

This clone has just one count. This chain links TRBV7-2 with TRBJ2-1; D may correspond to TRBD1 or TRBD2 (5 bases each). V was shortened by 1 base and J by 4 bases, with 8 bases between the two germline ends. Germline lookup yields CDR1 SGHTA and CDR2 FQGNSA. There are 14 residues in the CDR3. CDR3 protein: CASSLGWGYNEQFF. CDR3 DNA sequence: TGTGCCAGCAGCTTAGGGTGGGGGTACAATGAGCAGTTCTTC.

This sequence joins TRBV20-1 and TRBJ2-1; D may match TRBD1 or TRBD2 (5 bases each). In germline, CDR1 is DFQATT, CDR2 SNEGSKA (reference sequence). V gave up 2 bases and J gave up 9 bases, with 8 bases separating them. The CDR3 loop spans 11 amino acids. The CDR3, as DNA: TGCAGTGCTAGAACTAGGGGTGAGCAGTTCTTC. This translates into CSARTRGEQFF.

The chain links TRBV6-6 to TRBJ1-2; TRBD1 is a possible D gene (6 bases). Germline V gives CDR1 MNHNY, CDR2 SVGAGI (reference sequence). This CDR3 region has 15 residues. The V end lost 6 bases, the J end lost 6 bases, and 20 bases lay between the germline ends. DNA of the CDR3: TGTGCCAGCAGGCACCCAGGGGCCAGGGTGGATGGCTACACCTTC. Translation: CASRHPGARVDGYTF.

This clone was seen more than once but under ten times. The V gene is TRBV11-2, the J gene TRBJ2-7, with D hard to call. From germline, CDR1 is SGHAT and CDR2 FQNNGV. The CDR3 loop spans 15 amino acids. V was shortened by 1 base and J by 0 bases, with 10 bases between the two germline ends. CDR3 nucleotide sequence: TGTGCCAGCAGCTTAGGGTCAGTAAGCTCCTACGAGCAGTACGTC. Translating it yields CASSLGSVSSYEQYV.

The chain has TRBV6-5 and TRBJ2-7; D possibly corresponds to TRBD1 (6 bases). Germline V gene sequence: CDR1 MNHEY, CDR2 SVGAGI. This CDR3 is built from 15 residues. V lost 2 bases to trimming and J lost 11 bases, with 22 bases between them. In nucleotides, the CDR3 is TGTGCCAGCAGTTACATCTCAGGGGATAGGGCATTAGAGTACTTC. Residues: CASSYISGDRALEYF.

This clone was seen once. The V and J genes are TRBV19 and TRBJ2-3; weak D call: TRBD1 (5 bases). V was clipped by 4 bases and J by 6 bases, with 20 bases between them. The CDR3 extends over 16 amino acids. The V gene's germline CDR1 is LNHDA and CDR2 SQIVND (reference sequence). CDR3 residues: CASSSLGQGQWDTQYF. The CDR3 nucleotides are TGTGCCAGTAGTAGTCTTGGGCAGGGCCAGTGGGATACGCAGTATTTT.

The J gene is TRBJ2-7, the V gene TRBV5-1, with 10 bases matching TRBD2. Germline values: CDR1 SGHRS, CDR2 YFSETQ. The CDR3 loop spans 15 amino acids. The V gene end was trimmed by 0 bases and the J gene end by 9 bases; junction bases not matched to a gene: 9. The CDR3 loop reads CASSLEASGSPLQYV. The CDR3 nucleotides are TGCGCCAGCAGCTTGGAGGCTAGCGGGAGCCCATTGCAGTACGTC.

The rearrangement links TRBV7-2 to TRBJ2-7; 7 nucleotides agree with TRBD1. The CDR3 extends over 13 amino acids. The germline CDR1 and CDR2 sequences are SGHTA and FQGNSA. V trimming: 3 bases; J trimming: 6 bases; junction bases outside the gene matches: 5. The DNA of the CDR3 is TGTGCCAGCAGCTTGGGCAGGGGGAGCGAGCAGTACGTC. Its protein is CASSLGRGSEQYV.

This chain links TRBV28 with TRBJ1-3, with D unresolved. Trimming stripped 6 bases from V and 0 bases from J, with 9 bases between. This CDR3 has 14 residues. Germline-derived CDR1 and CDR2 are MDHEN and SYDVKM. The DNA of the CDR3 is TGTGCCAGCAGCAGCATCCTCTCTGGAAACACCATATATTTT. Protein product: CASSSILSGNTIYF. The full variable domain, completed using reference TRBV28 and TRBJ1-3, is DVKVTQSSRYLVKRTGEKVFLECVQDMDHENMFWYRQDPGLGLRLIYFSYDVKMKEKGDIPEGYSVSREKKERFSLILESASTNQTSMYLCASSSILSGNTIYFGEGSWLTVV.

V gene TRBV27 combines with J gene TRBJ2-5; 10 bases fit TRBD2. Germline loops: CDR1 MNHEY, CDR2 SMNVEV (reference sequence). The CDR3 is 16 residues long. With 5 bases clipped from V and 5 bases from J, the junction kept 11 bases outside the gene matches. The CDR3 spells CASSPRGAGGPETQYF. In DNA form, the CDR3 reads TGTGCCAGCAGTCCTCGTGGAGCGGGGGGGCCGGAGACCCAGTACTTC.

This sequence joins TRBV5-6 and TRBJ1-2; D remains unclear. Germline V CDR1 and CDR2: SGHDT, YYEEEE. Trimming shortened V by 0 bases and J by 3 bases, and 6 bases separated the two germline ends. The length of the CDR3 is 13 residues. CDR3 DNA: TGTGCCAGCAGCTTGGGGGGTTACTATGGCTACACCTTC. It yields the protein CASSLGGYYGYTF.

This clone came up a few times. The CDR3 DNA reads TGTGCCAGCAGCCCCGGGACTAGCGGGCGCGGGGCGCAGTATTTT. Residues: CASSPGTSGRGAQYF. This rearrangement joins TRBV5-4 to TRBJ2-3; 12 nucleotides agree with TRBD2. Germline values: CDR1 SGHNT, CDR2 YYREEE (reference sequence). This CDR3 contains 15 residues. Trimming cost V 4 bases and J 10 bases; bases outside gene matches: 10. Full variable domain (missing parts from reference TRBV5-4 and TRBJ2-3): ETGVTQSPTHLIKTRGQQVTLRCSSQSGHNTVSWYQQALGQGPQFIFQYYREEENGRGNFPPRFSGLQFPNYSSELNVNALELDDSALYLCASSPGTSGRGAQYFGPGTRLTVL.

V and J are TRBV4-3 and TRBJ1-1; D might be TRBD1 (5 bases). This CDR3 comprises 15 residues. Trimming shortened V by 1 base and J by 1 base, and 10 bases separated the two germline ends. Germline loops: CDR1 LGHNA, CDR2 YSLEER. The DNA for the CDR3 is TGCGCCAGCAGCCAAGGGCCAGGGACGAACACTGAAGCTTTCTTT. Protein: CASSQGPGTNTEAFF.

The chain couples TRBV19 to TRBJ1-6, with TRBD1 matching over 7 bases. With 3 bases clipped from V and 1 base from J, the junction kept 6 bases outside the gene matches. There are 17 residues in the CDR3. Per the germline V gene, CDR1 is LNHDA and CDR2 is SQIVND (reference sequence). The CDR3 bases are TGTGCCAGTAGTATGGCGCCAGGGGGATCCTATAATTCACCCCTCCACTTT. Amino acid sequence: CASSMAPGGSYNSPLHF.

This clone showed up just a few times. The V call is TRBV9, the J call TRBJ2-2; the D gene could be TRBD1 or TRBD2 (5 bases each). The length of the CDR3 is 14 residues. Germline CDR1 is SGDLS and CDR2 is YYNGEE. With 5 bases removed from V and 1 base from J, the gap between germline ends came to 9 bases. For the CDR3, the DNA is TGTGCCAGCAGACGGGACGGGAACACCGGGGAGCTGTTTTTT. This codes for CASRRDGNTGELFF.

The V call is TRBV7-9, the J call TRBJ1-2; D is possibly TRBD1 (5 bases). This CDR3 spans 13 amino acids. CDR1 is SEHNR and CDR2 is FQNEAQ in the germline V gene (reference sequence). V lost 4 bases to trimming and J lost 5 bases, with 11 bases between them. The CDR3 region is CASSSGTVYGYTF. CDR3 DNA: TGTGCCAGCAGCTCCGGGACGGTGTATGGCTACACCTTC.

This chain joins TRBV11-3 and TRBJ1-1; D is unclear. V was shortened by 5 bases and J by 2 bases, with 9 bases between the two germline ends. The V gene's germline CDR1 is SGHNT and CDR2 YENEEA. CDR3 size: 13 residues. This chain's CDR3 is CASSMTRNTEAFF. CDR3 bases: TGTGCCAGCAGCATGACACGTAACACTGAAGCTTTCTTT.